A selection of T cell receptor beta chains follows, all from one sample in a study of radiation and T cells in renal cell carcinoma. Here immunoSEQ multiplex PCR was the method, and the copy in TCRdb shows in-frame clones only, minus some. Among some 150,000 clones listed, around nine tenths were seen once. Material: blood, obtained from a patient whose treatment included radiotherapy and nephrectomy. These receptors all stem from a woman between 50 and 59 years old with renal cell carcinoma. Both conserved end residues are part of each CDR3. The D gene is left open where the match is weak. Clone size is given for some rows only: seen once, a few or many times, or a class if the clone is expanded.

-	TRBV7-2	TRBJ2-3	TRBD1	TGTGCCAGCAGCCGCACAGGGGACCTTAGCACAGATACGCAGTATTTT	CASSRTGDLSTDTQYF
-	TRBV6-4	TRBJ2-4	TRBD2	TGTGCCAGCAGTGAAACCCCGGGGGGGAAGAACATTCAGTACTTC	CASSETPGGKNIQYF
once	TRBV2	TRBJ2-5	-	TGTGCCAGCAGTGCATTTGGCGGGGGCGGAACCCAGTACTTC	CASSAFGGGGTQYF
-	TRBV19	TRBJ1-1	-	TGTGCCAGTAGGGACTACACTGAAGCTTTCTTT	CASRDYTEAFF
-	TRBV5-1	TRBJ2-5	TRBD1	TGCGCCAGCAGCGAGGACAGGGGCGTACAAGAGACCCAGTACTTC	CASSEDRGVQETQYF
-	TRBV7-2	TRBJ2-7	-	TGTGCCAGCAGCTTAGGGGCCTACGAGCAGTACTTC	CASSLGAYEQYF
-	TRBV6-6	TRBJ1-1	-	TGTGCCAGCAGTCAAGCACCAACAGTGAACACTGAAGCTTTCTTT	CASSQAPTVNTEAFF
-	TRBV6-6	TRBJ2-2	-	TGTGCCAGCAGCTCGATGGACAGTGGCACCGGGGAGCTGTTTTTT	CASSSMDSGTGELFF
few	TRBV19	TRBJ1-5	-	TGTGCCCCTCCCCCGCGCGTTTACCAGCCCCAGCATTTT	CAPPPRVYQPQHF
-	TRBV5-1	TRBJ2-3	-	TGCGCCAGCAGCTGGGGGGACCAGCGGACAGATACGCAGTATTTT	CASSWGDQRTDTQYF
-	TRBV4-2	TRBJ2-3	TRBD2	TGTGCCAGCAGCCAAGACGGTCTAGCGGGGCGTAGGGCAGATACGCAGTATTTT	CASSQDGLAGRRADTQYF
-	TRBV11-3	TRBJ2-2	-	TGTGCCAGCAGCTTAGGGGCTAGCCACGCCGGGGAGCTGTTTTTT	CASSLGASHAGELFF
-	TRBV6-5	TRBJ1-2	-	TGTGCCAGCAGTCAGCAGGGTGGTGGCTACACCTTC	CASSQQGGGYTF
-	TRBV5-1	TRBJ2-1	-	TGCGCCAGCAGCCGAGGGACACTCTACAATGAGCAGTTCTTC	CASSRGTLYNEQFF
-	TRBV5-6	TRBJ1-1	-	TGTGCCAGCAGCAGGGGGTTTGGGAACACTGAAGCTTTCTTT	CASSRGFGNTEAFF
-	TRBV11-2	TRBJ1-5	-	TGTGCCAGCAGCTTAGTCGGAGGCACTTCAGTTTATCAGCCCCAGCATTTT	CASSLVGGTSVYQPQHF
-	TRBV4-2	TRBJ2-4	TRBD2	TGTGCCAGCAGCCAATCTAGCGGCGTGGCCAAAAACATTCAGTACTTC	CASSQSSGVAKNIQYF
-	TRBV19	TRBJ2-1	-	TGTGCCAGTAGTTCGCTGACCTACAATGAGCAGTTCTTC	CASSSLTYNEQFF
-	TRBV6-6	TRBJ2-7	-	TGTGCCAGCAGTGACTCGCCGGGACAAACCTACGAGCAGTACTTC	CASSDSPGQTYEQYF